The entry below gives a single T cell receptor beta chain sequence along with its context. This clone was seen only a few times. The antigen this receptor binds is unknown. No quality values exist for individual bases; no much larger clone is one base distant. The data stem from a study of blood T cell repertoires in COVID-19 (dated by TCRdb to about 2020). With regard to the full study: Samples from collaborators originated in the United States, Italy and Spain and spanned both the acute and convalescent phases of COVID-19. Deeply sampled blood TCRbeta repertoires from subjects exposed to, actively infected with, or recovered from COVID-19 were included in the dataset. Sample metadata almost always included a de-identified subject ID, COVID-19 status, age in years and sex. The repertoires were released in a freely available public database meant as a resource for research on the immune response to SARS-CoV-2. Where HLA class I and class II types were available, the types were taken from metadata supplied by the sample provider, not from assay-based typing. The material from the prospective study consisted of cDNA or gDNA derived from T cells, B-cell-depleted T cells, or PBMCs. Samples came from the ongoing ImmuneRACE study (first 160 participants) plus 1,254 subjects from 6 global collaborators. What the research found in general, with its limitations: How much clinical and demographic metadata was included differed by source and by participant, and the metadata was provided uncurated.

The CDR3 runs 16 amino acids, cysteine and phenylalanine included. Just the 48-base CDR3 DNA is kept, in frame starting at base 1. From V the trimming removes 1 base and from J it removes 5 bases, while the gene matches leave 6 bases of the junction unaccounted for. For CDR1 and CDR2, the germline V gene (reference sequence) lists SEHNR and FQNEAQ. The immunoSEQ Assay, a bias-controlled multiplex PCR, was used to amplify TCRbeta CDR3 regions from genomic DNA. In the paper's pipeline: The number of nucleated cells in each sample was estimated by amplification of reference gene primers within the assay. To quantify the absolute abundance of each unique TCRbeta CDR3 rearrangement, sequence reads were collapsed and filtered. For each sample, productive Simpson clonality was calculated as the square root of Simpson's diversity index over productive rearrangements. This is the immuneACCESS table as TCRdb keeps it, with only in-frame sequences that have V and J called. A part of the clones is gone; compared with another copy, unresolved V genes explain less than half, and the rest is unexplained. V and J calls and clone size are as listed in that table; D and trimming were resolved from the DNA. The sample table records 150,000 to 200,000 clones; approximately 84% of these occur just once. 7.5% of the sample goes to the ten largest clones.

Enrolling through a virtual design, the prospective study's participants ranged in age from roughly 18 to 89 years and lived across 24 United States geographic areas. In the prospective study, participants were assigned to cohorts based on the clinical history participants reported in a screening survey and a study questionnaire. For ImmuneRACE Cohort 3, a participant was defined as recovered based on two consecutive negative NP/OP PCR tests, clearance by a healthcare professional, or resolution of symptoms. In the prospective study, whole blood, serum and a nasopharyngeal or oropharyngeal swab were collected from each participant by mobile phlebotomists. Prospective study participants could optionally give additional blood draws and questionnaires over a roughly two-month period. Before DNA extraction, blood samples from the prospective study were shipped at room temperature or frozen.

The rearranged segments are TRBV7-9 and TRBJ1-5, and TRBD1 aligns with 9 junction nucleotides. Sequenced input: PBMCs or T cells enriched from blood (not recorded which). The sequence came from a man aged 35-49 years who had recovered from COVID-19. The CDR3 protein: CASSLVDRGAYQPQHF. The nucleotide sequence reads TGTGCCAGCAGCTTAGTGGACAGGGGTGCCTATCAGCCCCAGCATTTT.